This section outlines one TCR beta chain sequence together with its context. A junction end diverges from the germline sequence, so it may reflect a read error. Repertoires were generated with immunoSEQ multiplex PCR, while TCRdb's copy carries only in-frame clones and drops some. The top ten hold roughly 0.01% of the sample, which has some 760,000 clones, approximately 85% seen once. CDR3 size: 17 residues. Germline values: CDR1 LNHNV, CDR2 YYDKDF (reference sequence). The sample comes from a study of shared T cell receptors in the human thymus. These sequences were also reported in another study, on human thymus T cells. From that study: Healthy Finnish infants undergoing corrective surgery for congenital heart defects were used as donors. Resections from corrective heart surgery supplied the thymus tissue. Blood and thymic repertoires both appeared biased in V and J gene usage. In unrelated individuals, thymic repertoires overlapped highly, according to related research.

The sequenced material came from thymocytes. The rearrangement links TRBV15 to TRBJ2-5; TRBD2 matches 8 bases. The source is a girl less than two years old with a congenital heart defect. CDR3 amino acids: CATSGEGERGLWETQYF. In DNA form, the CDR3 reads TGTGCCACCAGCGGAGAGGGCGAGCGGGGGCTTTGGGAGACCCAGTACTTC. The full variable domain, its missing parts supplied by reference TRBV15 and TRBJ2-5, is DAMVIQNPRYQVTQFGKPVTLSCSQTLNHNVMYWYQQKSSQAPKLLFHYYDKDFNNEADTPDNFQSRRPNTSFCFLDIRSPGLGDTAMYLCATSGEGERGLWETQYFGPGTRLLVL.